The present T cell receptor beta chain was sequenced within a study of blood T cell repertoires in COVID-19. Study context: Samples of COVID-19 (acute and convalescent) were obtained from the United States, Italy and Spain. The analysed material was cDNA or gDNA that came from T cells, B-cell-depleted T cells, or PBMCs.

Authors' methods: The assay estimated nucleated cells by amplifying reference gene primers. The repertoire was sequenced with immunoSEQ multiplex PCR; TCRdb's copy has only in-frame clones and lacks some. D and trimming were read from the DNA, whereas the V and J calls and clone size are those reported in that table. The table has fewer than 200,000 clones, 83% seen once. CDR3 size: 17 residues. V was pared by 2 bases and J by 5 bases, with 8 bases of the junction left unmatched. CDR1 and CDR2 from the germline V gene are MNHEY and SVGEGT. Material: peripheral blood. This clonotype originated in a woman of 80 years or more with acute or convalescent COVID-19. The chain links TRBV6-2 or TRBV6-3 to TRBJ1-5; 11 nucleotides align to TRBD1. CDR3 bases: TGTGCCAGCAGTTACACCTTTGGACAGGGGGCGGATCAGCCCCAGCATTTT. Amino acids: CASSYTFGQGADQPQHF.